The clone carrying this T cell receptor (beta chain) was seen only a few times. No antigen is known for it. Trimming left V 3 bases short and J 2 bases short, with 21 bases between. CDR3 length: 18 amino acids. Germline-derived CDR1 and CDR2 are SGHTA and FQGNSA. Antigen-specific CD4+ T cell clonotypes were called by their expansion after viral peptide-pool culture in ViraFEST. An approximately ten-day culture period preceded the isolation of CD4+ T cells. Each participant was administered two doses of either the BNT162b2 or the mRNA-1273 vaccine. A density of around 2 million PBMC per well was used; these cells were cultured with approximately 9.1 IU/ml IL-2 and roughly 10 ug/ml peptides. These data are taken from a study of vaccination effects on CD4 cells after COVID-19. The table came from immunoSEQ multiplex PCR; TCRdb's copy has only in-frame clones and leaves some out. The profile shows some 61,000 clones, 76% of them singletons.

The material sequenced was CD4+ T cells from PBMCs cultured with HCoV-OC43 spike peptides, taken after COVID-19 vaccination. Indicated subset: HCoV-OC43 spike overlapping peptide pool stimulation. This sequence was found in a human donor who received a COVID-19 vaccine. V usage is TRBV7-2 and J usage is TRBJ2-3, with D perhaps matching TRBD1 (5 bases). The CDR3 region has the DNA TGTGCCAGCAGCTTTAGGGGCCCGCCTTTATTCGTCACAGATACGCAGTATTTT. Its protein product is CASSFRGPPLFVTDTQYF.